This T cell receptor beta chain was identified in a study of neurological immune-mediated disorders. Study details: Relapsing-remitting disease affected roughly 30, and secondary progressive 3, of about 34 multiple sclerosis patients. Study-wide results and caveats: None of the CDR3 amino acid sequences of expanded clones recurred across subjects, suggesting private repertoires in all groups. When the repertoires were grouped phylogenetically, those of 18 of the 34 multiple sclerosis patients came together in a single cluster of related CDR3 sequences, which points to a possible repertoire-level signature.

Template-switch 5'RACE cDNA synthesis added a 10-nucleotide unique molecular identifier. TCRdb independently ran MiXCR on the 5' RACE reads; one entry per CDR3 protein. The repertoire includes about 66,000 distinct CDR3 sequences, around 3.7% of them detected once, and 3% to 4% sits in the top ten. This clonotype was counted ten times or more. The target antigen is unknown. The ends lost 3 bases at V and 5 bases at J; junction bases unmatched: 6. The CDR3 has 14 amino acids. Germline CDR1 SGHTA, CDR2 FQGNSA. This receptor was taken from a man aged 40-49 years with multiple sclerosis. Sequencing was performed on PBMCs. J is TRBJ1-1 and V is TRBV7-2; 7 bases are a match to TRBD1. The CDR3 bases are TGTGCCAGCAGCTTCCAGGGGGGAGTGACTGAAGCTTTCTTT. Encoded protein: CASSFQGGVTEAFF.